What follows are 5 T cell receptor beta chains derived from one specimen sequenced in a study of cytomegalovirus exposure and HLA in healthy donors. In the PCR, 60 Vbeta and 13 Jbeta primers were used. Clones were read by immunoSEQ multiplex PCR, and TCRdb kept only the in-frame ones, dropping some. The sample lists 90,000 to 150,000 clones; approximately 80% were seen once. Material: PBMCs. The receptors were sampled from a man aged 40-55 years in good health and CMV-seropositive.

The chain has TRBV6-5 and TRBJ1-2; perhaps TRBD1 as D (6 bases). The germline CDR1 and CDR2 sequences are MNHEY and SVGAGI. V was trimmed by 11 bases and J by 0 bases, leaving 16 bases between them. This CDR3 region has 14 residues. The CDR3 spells CAARGGRTNYGYTF. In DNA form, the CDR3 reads TGTGCCGCTAGGGGGGGCCGAACTAACTATGGCTACACCTTC.

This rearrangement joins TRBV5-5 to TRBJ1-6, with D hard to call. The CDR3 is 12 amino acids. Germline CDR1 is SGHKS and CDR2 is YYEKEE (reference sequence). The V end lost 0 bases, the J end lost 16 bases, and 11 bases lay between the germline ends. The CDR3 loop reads CASSLVEGELHF. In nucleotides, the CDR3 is TGTGCCAGCAGCTTGGTGGAGGGTGAACTCCACTTT.

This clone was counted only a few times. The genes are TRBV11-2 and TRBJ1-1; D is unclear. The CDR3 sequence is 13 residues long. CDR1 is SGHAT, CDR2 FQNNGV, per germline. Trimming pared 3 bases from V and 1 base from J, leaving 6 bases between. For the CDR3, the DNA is TGTGCCAGCAGCTTTTCGTGGAACACTGAAGCTTTCTTT. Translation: CASSFSWNTEAFF. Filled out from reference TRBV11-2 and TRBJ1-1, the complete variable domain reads EAGVAQSPRYKIIEKRQSVAFWCNPISGHATLYWYQQILGQGPKLLIQFQNNGVVDDSQLPKDRFSAERLKGVDSTLKIQPAKLEDSAVYLCASSFSWNTEAFFGQGTRLTVV.

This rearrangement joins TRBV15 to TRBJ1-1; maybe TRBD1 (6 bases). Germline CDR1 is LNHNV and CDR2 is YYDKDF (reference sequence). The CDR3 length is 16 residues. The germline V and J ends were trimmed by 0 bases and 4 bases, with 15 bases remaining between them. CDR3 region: CATSRERGRGATEAFF. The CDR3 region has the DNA TGTGCCACCAGCAGAGAGAGGGGTCGGGGGGCCACTGAAGCTTTCTTT. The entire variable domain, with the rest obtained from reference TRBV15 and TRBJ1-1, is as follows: DAMVIQNPRYQVTQFGKPVTLSCSQTLNHNVMYWYQQKSSQAPKLLFHYYDKDFNNEADTPDNFQSRRPNTSFCFLDIRSPGLGDTAMYLCATSRERGRGATEAFFGQGTRLTVV.

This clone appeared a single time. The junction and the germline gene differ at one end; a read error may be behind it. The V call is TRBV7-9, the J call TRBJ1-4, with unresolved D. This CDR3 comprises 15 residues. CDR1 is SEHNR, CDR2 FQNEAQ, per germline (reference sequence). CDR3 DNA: TGTTCCAGCAGCTTCTTCATAGAGGGAAGTGAAAAACTGTTTTTT. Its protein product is CSSSFFIEGSEKLFF.